Below, 15 T cell receptor beta chains from the same sample are listed, as sequenced in a study of early T cells in non-severe SARS-CoV-2 infection. TCRdb processed the 5' RACE reads anew with MiXCR; each CDR3 protein has one entry. The profile shows around 60,000 distinct CDR3 sequences, roughly 9.7% of them singletons. Input material: whole blood. The receptors here all came from an adult who was a healthcare worker with PCR-confirmed SARS-CoV-2 infection or an uninfected control (not recorded which).

This clonotype was found many times. The CDR3 sequence: CAARLYNSPLHF. The CDR3 nucleotides are TGTGCCGCGCGACTTTATAATTCACCCCTCCACTTT. This sequence joins TRBV6-6 and TRBJ1-6; unclear D gene. Trimming pared 11 bases from V and 4 bases from J, leaving 9 bases between. This CDR3 contains 12 residues. The germline V gene encodes CDR1 MNHNY and CDR2 SVGAGI (reference sequence).

This clonotype was counted a few times. This sequence joins TRBV24-1 and TRBJ2-7, with D tentatively TRBD1 or TRBD2 (5 bases each). The V end was cut by 7 bases, the J end by 3 bases, with 12 bases between. The CDR3 runs 13 residues. Germline V gives CDR1 KGHDR, CDR2 SFDVKD. CDR3: CATSRGINYEQYF. DNA for the CDR3: TGTGCCACCAGCCGGGGCATCAACTACGAGCAGTACTTC.

A few counts support this clonotype. The CDR3 region is CASSHLAERTGELFF. The CDR3 bases are TGTGCCAGCAGCCATCTGGCGGAGCGCACCGGGGAGCTGTTTTTT. V gene TRBV3-1 combines with J gene TRBJ2-2; unclear D gene. Germline CDR1 LGHDT, CDR2 YNNKEL (reference sequence). The CDR3 extends over 15 amino acids. Trimming cost V 3 bases and J 4 bases, with 12 bases left between them.

This clonotype was counted ten times or more. This chain joins TRBV5-4 and TRBJ2-2, with no clear D. Germline V gene sequence: CDR1 SGHNT, CDR2 YYREEE (reference sequence). This CDR3 is built from 15 residues. V was trimmed by 2 bases and J by 0 bases, leaving 8 bases between them. The CDR3 nucleotides read TGTGCCAGCAGCTTTTACGGAACGAACACCGGGGAGCTGTTTTTT. Translated: CASSFYGTNTGELFF.

This clonotype was recorded many times. This sequence joins TRBV27 and TRBJ2-2, with TRBD2 matching 8 bases. Per germline, CDR1 MNHEY and CDR2 SMNVEV (reference sequence). The CDR3 length is 14 residues. Trimming cost V 7 bases and J 1 base; bases outside gene matches: 2. The CDR3, as DNA: TGTGCCAGCAACGGGAGGGAGAACACCGGGGAGCTGTTTTTT. It specifies CASNGRENTGELFF.

This clonotype appeared a few times. The chain carries TRBV7-2 and TRBJ2-1; D tentatively reads TRBD1 or TRBD2 (6 bases each). This CDR3 has 15 residues. Germline lookup yields CDR1 SGHTA and CDR2 FQGNSA. V was trimmed by 1 base and J by 9 bases, leaving 16 bases between them. CDR3 residues: CASSLVGGQYGEQFF. CDR3 nucleotides: TGTGCCAGCAGCTTAGTAGGGGGGCAGTACGGTGAGCAGTTCTTC.

This clonotype was recorded many times. The CDR3 spells CASSPQGGEQFF. The CDR3 DNA is TGCGCCAGCAGCCCTCAGGGAGGCGAGCAGTTCTTC. J is TRBJ2-1 and V is TRBV5-1, with D maybe TRBD2 (6 bases). Deletions cut 4 bases from V and 10 bases from J, with 12 bases between. Germline CDR1 and CDR2: SGHRS and YFSETQ. The length of the CDR3 is 12 residues.

This clonotype has just a few counts. CDR3 nucleotide sequence: TGCAGTGCTGGGGGTGGGAGGGGAGATACGCAGTATTTT. It yields the protein CSAGGGRGDTQYF. The rearrangement joins TRBV20-1 to TRBJ2-3, with 7 bases fitting TRBD2. In germline, CDR1 is DFQATT, CDR2 SNEGSKA (reference sequence). The CDR3 has 13 amino acids. The trim removed 5 bases at V and 5 bases at J, leaving 7 bases unmatched.

The gene calls are TRBV6-6 and TRBJ2-1, with D unclear. This CDR3 has 12 residues. Per germline, CDR1 MNHNY and CDR2 SVGAGI (reference sequence). Trimming removed 7 bases at V and 7 bases at J, with 11 bases between. CDR3: CASTPARNEQFF. The CDR3 DNA is TGTGCCAGCACCCCTGCTCGGAATGAGCAGTTCTTC.

This clonotype occurred a few times. This rearrangement joins TRBV10-1 to TRBJ2-7; D tentatively fits TRBD1 or TRBD2 (6 bases each). This CDR3 has 16 residues. V was pared by 0 bases and J by 0 bases, with 12 bases between. Germline V gene sequence: CDR1 WNHNN, CDR2 SYGVQD (reference sequence). The CDR3 DNA reads as TGCGCCAGCAGTGAGTCCATCGGGGGCCCCTCCTACGAGCAGTACTTC. It codes for CASSESIGGPSYEQYF.

At least ten counts were recorded for this clonotype. This sequence joins TRBV6-4 and TRBJ1-1; D may be TRBD1 (6 bases). This CDR3 has 13 residues. Germline V gives CDR1 MRHNA, CDR2 SNTAGT. V was clipped by 6 bases and J by 4 bases, with 12 bases between them. The CDR3: CASRFDRRTEAFF. DNA of the CDR3: TGTGCCAGCAGATTCGACAGGCGCACTGAAGCTTTCTTT.

This clonotype has ten or more counts. This chain uses TRBV7-9 with TRBJ1-2; no definite D call. Trimming took off 6 bases at V and 5 bases at J, with 13 bases between the two ends. The CDR3 runs 13 residues. The germline gives CDR1 SEHNR, CDR2 FQNEAQ (reference sequence). The CDR3 loop is CASSSTLVYGYTF. As DNA, the CDR3 is TGTGCCAGCAGTTCCACCCTGGTGTATGGCTACACCTTC.

V and J are TRBV7-7 and TRBJ2-6; weak D call: TRBD2 (6 bases). The CDR3 loop spans 16 amino acids. Germline assignment: CDR1 SSHAT and CDR2 FNYEAQ (reference sequence). CDR3 nucleotides: TGTGCTACCACCTCGCGGGGCAAGGGAGGGGCCAACGTCCTGACTTTC. Translating it yields CATTSRGKGGANVLTF.

This clonotype showed up many times. V usage is TRBV11-2 and J usage is TRBJ2-7; 11 bases are a match to TRBD2. The CDR3 loop spans 15 amino acids. Trimming cost V 8 bases and J 3 bases; bases outside gene matches: 9. Per the germline V gene, CDR1 is SGHAT and CDR2 is FQNNGV. The DNA for the CDR3 is TGTGCCAGCGGACCTACTAGCGGGAGAATCTACGAGCAGTACTTC. As protein: CASGPTSGRIYEQYF.

J is TRBJ1-5 and V is TRBV19; D not resolved. The ends were cut back, 3 bases at V and 1 base at J, with 7 bases in the middle. The CDR3 contains 14 residues. Germline lookup yields CDR1 LNHDA and CDR2 SQIVND (reference sequence). The CDR3 DNA reads as TGTGCCAGTAGTATCGACACCAGCAATCAGCCCCAGCATTTT. It encodes CASSIDTSNQPQHF.